Presented here are 17 T cell receptor beta chains from one specimen sequenced in a study of cytomegalovirus exposure and HLA in healthy donors. PCR was performed using 60 Vbeta and 13 Jbeta primers. Clones were read by immunoSEQ multiplex PCR, and TCRdb kept only the in-frame ones, dropping some. The repertoire holds tens of thousands of clones, 55% to 80% seen once, with about 22% in the top ten. Material for sequencing was PBMCs. These receptors were obtained from a woman aged 50 to 60 in good health and CMV-seropositive.

This clone has only a few counts. V gene TRBV29-1 combines with J gene TRBJ2-5; D is possibly TRBD1 (6 bases). Deletions cut 6 bases from V and 5 bases from J, with 16 bases between. Germline loops: CDR1 SQVTM, CDR2 ANQGSEA. The CDR3 is 13 residues long. CDR3 sequence (DNA): TGCAGCGTCGAAAAGGGGGTTATGGAGACCCAGTACTTC. Protein: CSVEKGVMETQYF.

The chain uses TRBV7-9 and TRBJ1-1; D is perhaps TRBD1 (5 bases). Germline CDR1 reads SEHNR; CDR2 reads FQNEAQ (reference sequence). The V gene lost 4 bases and the J gene lost 1 base, with 10 bases spanning the gap. The CDR3 has 14 amino acids. The CDR3 DNA reads as TGTGCCAGCAGCTCGCACAGGAAGAACACTGAAGCTTTCTTT. Translated: CASSSHRKNTEAFF.

V gene TRBV4-2 combines with J gene TRBJ2-5; the match to TRBD2 covers 8 bases. The J call may be incorrect, as the DNA end agrees better with TRBJ2-7. Germline CDR1 LGHNA, CDR2 YNFKEQ. This CDR3 spans 17 amino acids. The CDR3 protein is CASSQDGSGAYTYEQYF. Here the CDR3 DNA reads TGTGCCAGCAGCCAAGATGGTAGCGGGGCTTATACCTACGAGCAGTACTTC.

The chain joins TRBV5-6 to TRBJ2-3; D might be TRBD2 (6 bases). The germline V and J ends were trimmed by 2 bases and 6 bases, with 22 bases remaining between them. CDR1 is SGHDT, CDR2 YYEEEE, per germline. The CDR3 has 17 residues. DNA for the CDR3: TGTGCCAGCAGCTTTTTATCGGGGGACCGTCAAGGGGATACGCAGTATTTT. This gives the protein CASSFLSGDRQGDTQYF.

The V call is TRBV18, the J call TRBJ1-2, with 9 bases matching TRBD1. The CDR3 spans 16 residues. V lost 3 bases and J lost 8; bases outside the gene matches: 13. CDR1 and CDR2 (germline): KGHSH, LQKENI. The CDR3 region has the DNA TGTGCCAGCTCACCCCTCGGGACAGGGATGTCGGGGGGCTACACCTTC. Translating gives CASSPLGTGMSGGYTF.

The chain recombines TRBV2 with TRBJ1-2, with a tentative D call TRBD1 (5 bases). Germline assignment: CDR1 SNHLY and CDR2 FYNNEI. The CDR3 is made up of 13 amino acids. Trimming shortened V by 2 bases and J by 4 bases, and 8 bases separated the two germline ends. The CDR3: CASSEPGGYGYTF. The CDR3 DNA reads TGTGCCAGCAGTGAACCCGGGGGCTATGGCTACACCTTC.

This clone occurred once. The J gene is TRBJ2-2, the V gene TRBV7-9, with 7 positions matching TRBD2. Trimming cost V 3 bases and J 5 bases; bases outside gene matches: 3. CDR1 is SEHNR and CDR2 is FQNEAQ in the germline V gene (reference sequence). There are 14 residues in the CDR3. In DNA form, the CDR3 reads TGTGCCAGCAGCTTCGGAGCGGGGACCGGGGAGCTGTTTTTT. Translation gives CASSFGAGTGELFF.

The V gene is TRBV18, the J gene TRBJ2-5; D ambiguous. V lost 5 bases and J lost 4, with 11 bases in between. CDR1 and CDR2 (germline): KGHSH, LQKENI. This CDR3 contains 13 residues. CDR3 nucleotides: TGTGCCAGCTCATCAGGATACGGAGAGACCCAGTACTTC. It encodes CASSSGYGETQYF.

The chain couples TRBV25-1 to TRBJ1-2; maybe TRBD1 (5 bases). This CDR3 spans 15 amino acids. V dropped 4 bases and J dropped 4 bases, with 16 bases sitting between them. CDR1 MGHDK and CDR2 SYGVNS come from the germline V gene. DNA of the CDR3: TGTGCCAGCAGTGGGGGCGTCGGACGGTTCTATGGCTACACCTTC. Protein: CASSGGVGRFYGYTF.

This clone was seen once. The V and J genes are TRBV11-1 and TRBJ2-4, with TRBD1 matching over 7 bases. CDR1 and CDR2 (germline): SGHAT, FQDESV (reference sequence). This CDR3 has 13 residues. The V and J ends lost 3 bases and 9 bases, in that order; junction bases with no gene match: 5. CDR3 sequence (DNA): TGTGCCAGCAGCTTGGGGACAGCCCTCATTCAGTACTTC. This sequence encodes CASSLGTALIQYF.

The chain uses TRBV13 and TRBJ2-3; 11 bases match TRBD2. The J segment lost 2 bases and the V segment lost 5 bases, leaving 3 bases of the junction unmatched. This CDR3 comprises 15 residues. The germline gives CDR1 PRHDT, CDR2 FYEKMQ (reference sequence). The CDR3 DNA is TGTGCCAGCAGCCCTAGCGGGGGGCTCACAGATACGCAGTATTTT. Its protein product is CASSPSGGLTDTQYF.

V gene TRBV11-2 combines with J gene TRBJ1-2; 8 nucleotides match TRBD1. This CDR3 spans 13 amino acids. Losses at the gene ends were 4 bases for V and 6 bases for J; bases not matched to a gene: 4. Germline CDR1 SGHAT, CDR2 FQNNGV. The CDR3 region is CASSSDRANGYTF. CDR3 in DNA: TGTGCCAGCAGCTCGGACAGGGCGAATGGCTACACCTTC.

V is TRBV5-1 and J is TRBJ2-7; 14 bases map to TRBD2. The length of the CDR3 is 18 residues. The germline gives CDR1 SGHRS, CDR2 YFSETQ. The junction had 11 bases not matched to a gene; V was cut back by 4 bases and J by 2 bases. This CDR3 is CASSGTSGGPRITYEQYF. DNA of the CDR3: TGCGCCAGCAGCGGGACTAGCGGGGGACCAAGAATTACCTACGAGCAGTACTTC. The full variable domain, with the rest looked up from reference TRBV5-1 and TRBJ2-7, is KAGVTQTPRYLIKTRGQQVTLSCSPISGHRSVSWYQQTPGQGLQFLFEYFSETQRNKGNFPGRFSGRQFSNSRSEMNVSTLELGDSALYLCASSGTSGGPRITYEQYFGPGTRLTVT.

CDR3 DNA: TGTGCCAGCAGCCCGACATATAGCAATCAGCCCCAGCATTTT. Amino acids: CASSPTYSNQPQHF. The chain combines TRBV6-5 with TRBJ1-5; D ambiguous. This CDR3 has 14 residues. Germline V gives CDR1 MNHEY, CDR2 SVGAGI. Trimming pared 6 bases from V and 0 bases from J, leaving 9 bases between.

The chain uses TRBV7-8 and TRBJ2-5, with TRBD2 identical over 14 bases. Germline V CDR1 and CDR2: SGHVS, FQNEAQ. V shed 4 bases and J 0 bases; nucleotides not matched to a gene: 10. The CDR3 spans 19 residues. CDR3 nucleotides: TGTGCCAGCAGCTCGACGTTTGGACTAGCGGGGGGTTACCAAGAGACCCAGTACTTC. Translation gives CASSSTFGLAGGYQETQYF.

This chain joins TRBV7-9 and TRBJ2-7; a possible D gene is TRBD1 (5 bases). Deletions cut 1 base from V and 3 bases from J, with 16 bases between. Germline CDR1 reads SEHNR; CDR2 reads FQNEAQ (reference sequence). CDR3 length: 16 residues. The CDR3 reads CASSLGLRDPFYEQYF. The CDR3 nucleotides read TGTGCCAGCAGCTTAGGTCTCAGGGATCCATTCTACGAGCAGTACTTC.

The chain carries TRBV28 and TRBJ2-7; 9 nucleotides line up with TRBD1. This CDR3 has 15 residues. V lost 5 bases to trimming and J lost 1 base; unmatched junction nucleotides: 6. In germline, CDR1 is MDHEN, CDR2 SYDVKM. CDR3 amino acids: CASSSTGTGSYEQYF. The CDR3 bases are TGTGCCAGCAGTAGTACCGGGACAGGGTCCTACGAGCAGTACTTC.